Below, 16 T cell receptor beta chains from the same sample are listed, as sequenced in a study of T cell responses to AZD1222 COVID-19 vaccine. The data were produced by immunoSEQ multiplex PCR, yet TCRdb's version contains in-frame clones alone and is incomplete. The repertoire consists of fewer than 200,000 clones, with about 89% occurring once and the leading ten covering 1.5% to 2%. The source was peripheral blood, collected on day 0 of AZD1222 vaccination. The receptors derive from an adult in good health.

The chain couples TRBV5-4 to TRBJ1-1; a weak D match, TRBD1 (6 bases). The germline V gene has CDR1 SGHNT and CDR2 YYREEE (reference sequence). CDR3 length: 16 amino acids. The V gene lost 4 bases and the J gene lost 5 bases, with 21 bases spanning the gap. As DNA, the CDR3 is TGTGCCAGCAGCCCTGGCGGGGGGCGTCTTAGGACTGAAGCTTTCTTT. It yields the protein CASSPGGGRLRTEAFF. Looking up the rest from reference TRBV5-4 and TRBJ1-1 gives the full variable domain: ETGVTQSPTHLIKTRGQQVTLRCSSQSGHNTVSWYQQALGQGPQFIFQYYREEENGRGNFPPRFSGLQFPNYSSELNVNALELDDSALYLCASSPGGGRLRTEAFFGQGTRLTVV.

V and J are TRBV6-2 or TRBV6-3 and TRBJ1-6; tentatively, D is TRBD1 (5 bases). The germline V and J ends were trimmed by 3 bases and 6 bases, with 9 bases remaining between them. Germline loops: CDR1 MNHEY, CDR2 SVGEGT. This CDR3 region has 14 residues. CDR3 sequence (DNA): TGTGCCAGCAGTTATCATGGGGCTAATTCACCCCTCCACTTT. It is translated as CASSYHGANSPLHF.

The chain is built from TRBV30 and TRBJ1-1, with D uncertain. Trimming pared 6 bases from V and 8 bases from J, leaving 13 bases between. From germline, CDR1 is GTSNPN and CDR2 SVGIG (reference sequence). CDR3 length: 11 residues. The CDR3 bases are TGTGCCTGTTACGTCACGGAGGAAGCTTTCTTT. Translating it yields CACYVTEEAFF.

This rearrangement joins TRBV2 to TRBJ2-5; TRBD2 aligns across 8 bases. This CDR3 region has 15 residues. The V segment lost 3 bases and the J segment 2 bases; nucleotides outside the gene matches: 5. Germline CDR1 reads SNHLY; CDR2 reads FYNNEI. Here the CDR3 reads CASSDPRGGQETQYF. CDR3 sequence (DNA): TGTGCCAGCAGTGACCCCCGGGGGGGGCAAGAGACCCAGTACTTC.

The genes are TRBV4-3 and TRBJ2-1; D might be TRBD1 (5 bases). This CDR3 contains 15 residues. Between the trimmed V and J ends, which lost 3 bases and 8 bases, there was a span of 17 bases. CDR1 LGHNA and CDR2 YSLEER come from the germline V gene. This CDR3 reads CASSQMGLLGDEQFF. For the CDR3, the DNA is TGCGCCAGCAGCCAGATGGGGCTCTTGGGCGATGAGCAGTTCTTC.

The chain employs TRBV4-3 and TRBJ2-7; no definite D call. Trimming left V 1 base short and J 3 bases short, with 13 bases between. The length of the CDR3 is 15 residues. CDR1 is LGHNA and CDR2 is YSLEER in the germline V gene. The DNA for the CDR3 is TGCGCCAGCAGCCAAGTGGGCAGACCCGACTACGAGCAGTACTTC. Translated: CASSQVGRPDYEQYF.

The chain has TRBV5-4 and TRBJ1-2, with TRBD1 matching 7 bases. Trimming at V came to 1 base and at J to 2 bases, leaving 5 bases not matched to a gene. CDR3 length equals 15 residues. Per the germline V gene, CDR1 is SGHNT and CDR2 is YYREEE (reference sequence). The CDR3 region has the DNA TGTGCCAGCAGCTTGCCCCTACAGGGGAACTATGGCTACACCTTC. This codes for CASSLPLQGNYGYTF. The whole variable domain, remainder taken from reference TRBV5-4 and TRBJ1-2, is ETGVTQSPTHLIKTRGQQVTLRCSSQSGHNTVSWYQQALGQGPQFIFQYYREEENGRGNFPPRFSGLQFPNYSSELNVNALELDDSALYLCASSLPLQGNYGYTFGSGTRLTVV.

This chain connects TRBV10-3 to TRBJ1-2; possibly TRBD1 for D (6 bases). This CDR3 region has 12 residues. Looked up from germline, CDR1 is ENHRY and CDR2 is SYGVKD. V gave up 8 bases and J gave up 3 bases, with 10 bases separating them. The DNA for the CDR3 is TGTGCCATCTCATACAGGGACTATGGCTACACCTTC. This translates into CAISYRDYGYTF.

V is TRBV6-5 and J is TRBJ1-1, with D unresolved. With 6 bases removed from V and 4 bases from J, the gap between germline ends came to 6 bases. The germline V gene encodes CDR1 MNHEY and CDR2 SVGAGI. This CDR3 has 11 residues. The CDR3, as DNA: TGTGCCAGCAGCCGAGGCACTGAAGCTTTCTTT. Amino acid sequence: CASSRGTEAFF.

This rearrangement joins TRBV19 to TRBJ1-1; 9 nucleotides line up with TRBD1. The V gene's germline CDR1 is LNHDA and CDR2 SQIVND (reference sequence). V was pared by 5 bases and J by 5 bases, with 6 bases of the junction left unmatched. The CDR3 covers 14 residues. This CDR3 reads CASSLDRGGTEAFF. CDR3 nucleotide sequence: TGTGCCAGTAGTCTTGACAGGGGGGGGACTGAAGCTTTCTTT.

The gene calls are TRBV7-9 and TRBJ2-1; 11 bases align to TRBD2. Germline loops: CDR1 SEHNR, CDR2 FQNEAQ (reference sequence). After removal of 5 bases from V and 5 bases from J, the junction contained 5 bases not matched to a gene. There are 15 residues in the CDR3. CDR3 DNA sequence: TGTGCCAGCAGCCCCCCTAGCGGGGGGAACAATGAGCAGTTCTTC. Residues: CASSPPSGGNNEQFF.

This chain links TRBV10-2 with TRBJ1-5; D gene uncertain. Germline-derived CDR1 and CDR2 are WSHSY and SAAADI. V was shortened by 2 bases and J by 9 bases, with 8 bases between the two germline ends. CDR3 length equals 12 residues. CDR3 nucleotide sequence: TGCGCCAGCAGTGAGGGACCACGGCCCCAGCATTTT. Translated, it gives CASSEGPRPQHF.

This sequence joins TRBV3-1 (or the pseudogene TRBV3-2) and TRBJ1-2; the D gene is possibly TRBD1 (5 bases). This CDR3 is 15 amino acids long. The V end was cut by 0 bases, the J end by 8 bases, with 16 bases between. Germline V gives CDR1 LGHDT, CDR2 YNNKEL (reference sequence). CDR3 residues: CASSQEGARLGGYTF. In DNA, the CDR3 is TGTGCCAGCAGCCAAGAAGGGGCCAGGCTGGGAGGCTACACCTTC.

This rearrangement joins TRBV19 to TRBJ2-6; D could derive from TRBD1 or TRBD2 (5 bases each). There are 16 residues in the CDR3. Trimming removed 0 bases at V and 1 base at J, with 7 bases between. The germline V gene encodes CDR1 LNHDA and CDR2 SQIVND (reference sequence). CDR3 bases: TGTGCCAGTAGTATAGAGGGGGTGTCTGGGGCCAACGTCCTGACTTTC. Translating it yields CASSIEGVSGANVLTF.

The chain links TRBV18 to TRBJ2-6; D gene uncertain. The V gene lost 6 bases and the J gene lost 0 bases, with 3 bases spanning the gap. This CDR3 region has 13 residues. The germline gives CDR1 KGHSH, CDR2 LQKENI. The CDR3 sequence is CASSLSGANVLTF. The CDR3 bases are TGTGCCAGCTCGCTCTCTGGGGCCAACGTCCTGACTTTC.

The rearrangement joins TRBV7-2 to TRBJ1-2; no firm D call. The ends were cut back, 0 bases at V and 8 bases at J, with 10 bases in the middle. Germline V lookup: CDR1 SGHTA, CDR2 FQGNSA. There are 13 residues in the CDR3. As DNA, the CDR3 is TGTGCCAGCAGCTTAGCCCGGCTCCGGGGCTACACCTTC. This translates into CASSLARLRGYTF. Variable domain in full (rest from reference TRBV7-2 and TRBJ1-2): GAGVSQSPSNKVTEKGKDVELRCDPISGHTALYWYRQSLGQGLEFLIYFQGNSAPDKSGLPSDRFSAERTGGSVSTLTIQRTQQEDSAVYLCASSLARLRGYTFGSGTRLTVV.